This is a list of T cell receptor beta chains from one sample in a study of blood T cell repertoires in COVID-19. The repertoire was sequenced with immunoSEQ multiplex PCR; TCRdb's copy has only in-frame clones and lacks some. The sample includes about 290,000 clones, just under 90% of them seen just once. The sequenced material came from peripheral blood. The receptors were gathered from a woman in her 30s with COVID-19, enrolled during active disease. Each CDR3 is given with its conserved first and last residue. The order of the fields is J gene, clone size, V gene, D gene, CDR3 DNA, CDR3 protein. D genes are given only for firm matches. The size field is filled for only some rows; it gives once, few, many or a size class.

J: TRBJ2-3; size: -; V: TRBV5-4; D: TRBD1; DNA: TGTGCCAGCAGCTTGGCGGACAGGGGGGTGGATACGCAGTATTTT; CDR3: CASSLADRGVDTQYF
J: TRBJ2-3; size: once; V: TRBV6-5; D: TRBD2; DNA: TGTGCCACCATACTAGCGGGGGGGATCACAGATACGCAGTATTTT; CDR3: CATILAGGITDTQYF
J: TRBJ1-6; size: -; V: TRBV6-5; D: -; DNA: TGTGCCAGCAGTTACTTGGGGGCGCGTCTAGCACCCCTCCACTTT; CDR3: CASSYLGARLAPLHF
J: TRBJ2-3; size: -; V: TRBV9; D: -; DNA: TGTGCCAGCAGCGTCCAGGGAAGCACAGATACGCAGTATTTT; CDR3: CASSVQGSTDTQYF
J: TRBJ2-2; size: few; V: TRBV6-5; D: -; DNA: TGTGCCAGCAGTTCGGGGGTTACCACCGGGGAGCTGTTTTTT; CDR3: CASSSGVTTGELFF
J: TRBJ2-3; size: -; V: TRBV7-6; D: TRBD2; DNA: TGTGCCAGCAGTCAAGCGGGGGGGCCAGATACGCAGTATTTT; CDR3: CASSQAGGPDTQYF
J: TRBJ2-1; size: -; V: TRBV7-8; D: TRBD2; DNA: TGTGCCAGCAGCCCCCTGCGGGGGGGCCTAAGCTATGAGCAGTTCTTC; CDR3: CASSPLRGGLSYEQFF
J: TRBJ2-7; size: -; V: TRBV6-2/TRBV6-3; D: -; DNA: TGTGCCAGCAGTTACCCATCCTACGAGCAGTACTTC; CDR3: CASSYPSYEQYF
J: TRBJ1-6; size: -; V: TRBV5-1; D: TRBD1; DNA: TGCGCCAGCAAGTGGTGGCGGGGACAGGGGAATTCACCCCTCCACTTT; CDR3: CASKWWRGQGNSPLHF
J: TRBJ1-2; size: few; V: TRBV5-1; D: TRBD1; DNA: TGCGCCAGCAGCTCCGGGACAGTCGGTAACTATGGCTACACCTTC; CDR3: CASSSGTVGNYGYTF
J: TRBJ2-5; size: -; V: TRBV5-4; D: TRBD2; DNA: TGTGCCAGCAGCTTGGAGCTCGGGGGGAAGGAGACCCAGTACTTC; CDR3: CASSLELGGKETQYF
J: TRBJ1-2; size: -; V: TRBV7-9; D: -; DNA: TGTGCCAGCAGCCTGCAGGGAAACTATGGCTACACCTTC; CDR3: CASSLQGNYGYTF
J: TRBJ2-1; size: -; V: TRBV12-5; D: -; DNA: TGTGCTAGTGGCCTACCTACAGTTAACAATGAGCAGTTCTTC; CDR3: CASGLPTVNNEQFF
J: TRBJ2-5; size: -; V: TRBV29-1; D: -; DNA: TGCAGCGTTGAAATCGAACGCACAGGGCAAGAGACCCAGTACTTC; CDR3: CSVEIERTGQETQYF
J: TRBJ2-3; size: -; V: TRBV5-1; D: TRBD2; DNA: TGCGCCAGCAGCTTGGGACTAGCGGGGGCCAGCACAGATACGCAGTATTTT; CDR3: CASSLGLAGASTDTQYF
J: TRBJ1-5; size: -; V: TRBV19; D: -; DNA: TGTGCCAGTAGTGGAACAGGGAGTGGCAATCAGCCCCAGCATTTT; CDR3: CASSGTGSGNQPQHF
J: TRBJ1-2; size: -; V: TRBV6-5; D: -; DNA: TGTGCCAGCCAGAACTTCCCCCCGGGGTATGGCTACACCTTC; CDR3: CASQNFPPGYGYTF
J: TRBJ2-7; size: -; V: TRBV27; D: -; DNA: TGTGCCAGCAGTTCCCCAGGACGGGGGACGTGGGAGCAGTACTTC; CDR3: CASSSPGRGTWEQYF
J: TRBJ2-7; size: -; V: TRBV7-8; D: TRBD1; DNA: TGTGCCAGCAGCTTAAGTGGACAGGGAATGGGGGAGCAGTACTTC; CDR3: CASSLSGQGMGEQYF
J: TRBJ2-1; size: -; V: TRBV7-9; D: -; DNA: TGTGCCAGCAGCTTCTCATCCCGGAGTGATGAGCAGTTCTTC; CDR3: CASSFSSRSDEQFF
J: TRBJ1-1; size: once; V: TRBV2; D: TRBD1; DNA: TGTGCCAGCAGTGAAGCGGGACAGGGCCGGGGTGAAGCTTTCTTT; CDR3: CASSEAGQGRGEAFF
J: TRBJ1-1; size: -; V: TRBV29-1; D: TRBD1; DNA: TGCAGCGCCGTACAGGGGTGGAACACTGAAGCTTTCTTT; CDR3: CSAVQGWNTEAFF
J: TRBJ2-7; size: -; V: TRBV28; D: TRBD1; DNA: TGTGCCAGCAGTTCCCCACGACAGGGGGCCGCCACCTACGAGCAGTACTTC; CDR3: CASSSPRQGAATYEQYF
J: TRBJ2-3; size: -; V: TRBV5-4; D: TRBD2; DNA: TGTGCCAGCAGCGTCGGGGGGTCCCTGCCAGATACGCAGTATTTT; CDR3: CASSVGGSLPDTQYF
J: TRBJ1-6; size: -; V: TRBV3-1/TRBV3-2; D: -; DNA: TGTGCCAGCAGCCAAGGGGAACAGGGAATGGGTTCACCCCTCCACTTT; CDR3: CASSQGEQGMGSPLHF
J: TRBJ1-5; size: -; V: TRBV29-1; D: -; DNA: TGCAGCGTGACCCTGGGGCTGGTATCGCATTTT; CDR3: CSVTLGLVSHF
J: TRBJ2-2; size: -; V: TRBV3-1/TRBV3-2; D: TRBD2; DNA: TGTGCCAGCAGGAGAAGCGGGGGGGCCTCCGGGGAGCTGTTTTTT; CDR3: CASRRSGGASGELFF
J: TRBJ2-1; size: -; V: TRBV7-9; D: TRBD2; DNA: TGTGCCAGCAGCCCCCCGGGGGGCAATGAGCAGTTCTTC; CDR3: CASSPPGGNEQFF
J: TRBJ1-1; size: -; V: TRBV11-2; D: -; DNA: TGTGCCAGCAGCTTCACCAGGGAGAACACTGAAGCTTTCTTT; CDR3: CASSFTRENTEAFF
J: TRBJ2-2; size: -; V: TRBV3-1/TRBV3-2; D: TRBD2; DNA: TGTGCCAGCAGCCAAGATTCAGCGGGGGGCCCCGGGGAGCTGTTTTTT; CDR3: CASSQDSAGGPGELFF
J: TRBJ2-7; size: -; V: TRBV7-9; D: -; DNA: TGTGCCAGCAGCGCCCGGAGTGGAAGGGAGGATCGGTACGAGCAGTACTTC; CDR3: CASSARSGREDRYEQYF
J: TRBJ2-5; size: -; V: TRBV16; D: -; DNA: TGTGCCAGCAGCGGCGGAGGCTCCACGGTGGCCCAGTACTTC; CDR3: CASSGGGSTVAQYF
J: TRBJ1-1; size: -; V: TRBV1; D: -; DNA: TGCACCAGCAGCCGAACCGACAGATCAACTGAAGCTTTCTTT; CDR3: CTSSRTDRSTEAFF
J: TRBJ1-2; size: -; V: TRBV19; D: -; DNA: TGTGCCAGTAGTAACAACAGGGAAGCTAACTATGGCTACACCTTC; CDR3: CASSNNREANYGYTF
J: TRBJ1-1; size: -; V: TRBV19; D: -; DNA: TGTGCCAGTAGCCCAAACAGTGAGAACACTGAAGCTTTCTTT; CDR3: CASSPNSENTEAFF
J: TRBJ2-5; size: -; V: TRBV3-1/TRBV3-2; D: TRBD2; DNA: TGTGCCAGCAGCCCGAACGGGGGGGATTTTGAGGAGACCCAGTACTTC; CDR3: CASSPNGGDFEETQYF
J: TRBJ1-1; size: -; V: TRBV3-1/TRBV3-2; D: -; DNA: TGTGCCAGCAGCCAAGGCCCGCATTCCTTGGGAGGCCCTGAAGCTTTCTTT; CDR3: CASSQGPHSLGGPEAFF
J: TRBJ1-5; size: -; V: TRBV19; D: -; DNA: TGTGCCAGTAGTATTTTTTTACAGAACAATCAGCCCCAGCATTTT; CDR3: CASSIFLQNNQPQHF
J: TRBJ1-2; size: -; V: TRBV6-1; D: -; DNA: TGTGCCAGCAGTGAAGGGATCAGGGGAGCCTATGGCTACACCTTC; CDR3: CASSEGIRGAYGYTF
J: TRBJ2-3; size: -; V: TRBV9; D: -; DNA: TGTGCCAGCAGCGTGACTAGTGGTCTAACGCAGTATTTT; CDR3: CASSVTSGLTQYF
J: TRBJ1-5; size: few; V: TRBV19; D: -; DNA: TGTGCCAGTGGGTGGGGAGCCAATCAGCCCCAGCATTTT; CDR3: CASGWGANQPQHF
J: TRBJ1-6; size: -; V: TRBV14; D: TRBD1; DNA: TGTGCCAGCAGCCAACACACAGGGGGCTATAATTCACCCCTCCACTTT; CDR3: CASSQHTGGYNSPLHF
J: TRBJ2-7; size: few; V: TRBV7-9; D: -; DNA: TGTGCCAGCAGCCCTATAAGGAGGTCCTCCTACGAGCAGTACTTC; CDR3: CASSPIRRSSYEQYF
J: TRBJ1-2; size: -; V: TRBV7-9; D: TRBD1; DNA: TGTGCCAGCAGCTCCATACAGGGGCCCCACTATGGCTACACCTTC; CDR3: CASSSIQGPHYGYTF
J: TRBJ1-3; size: -; V: TRBV11-2; D: -; DNA: TGTGCCAGCAGCCCCCCCACTGGAAACACCATATATTTT; CDR3: CASSPPTGNTIYF
J: TRBJ1-1; size: -; V: TRBV5-1; D: -; DNA: TGCGCCAGCAGCCATCGGCAGGGTGGCACTGAAGCTTTCTTT; CDR3: CASSHRQGGTEAFF